This T cell receptor (beta chain) was sequenced for a study of cytomegalovirus exposure and HLA in healthy donors. CDR3 length: 13 amino acids. CDR1 SQVTM and CDR2 ANQGSEA come from the germline V gene. Findings and limits, study-wide: Cytomegalovirus association was listed for 164 TCR beta chains. Presence/absence analyses supposed approximately even sequencing depth among donors. Rarity held for most TCR sequences, but there were some public TCRs that occurred in many donors. Equally common other TCR beta chains were less clonally expanded than HLA-associated ones, a later analysis found.

The PCR made use of 60 Vbeta and 13 Jbeta primers. TCRdb's copy holds only in-frame clones and misses some; the assay was immunoSEQ multiplex PCR. In the table there are approximately 140,000 clones, more than 60% of which are singletons. This clone was seen a handful of times. Antigen specificity is unknown. The receptor was derived from a middle-aged man in good health and CMV-seropositive. The sequenced sample was PBMCs. This chain connects TRBV29-1 to TRBJ2-5; a weak D match, TRBD1 (6 bases). The DNA end is a closer match to TRBJ2-7, so the J assignment may be wrong. CDR3 nucleotide sequence: TGCAGCGTTGGGGCAGGGGAGATTTACGAGCAGTACTTC. It codes for CSVGAGEIYEQYF.